The T cell receptor (beta chain) under discussion was sequenced for a study of cytomegalovirus exposure and HLA in healthy donors. Germline CDR1 reads SGHNT; CDR2 reads YENEEA. CDR3 length: 14 amino acids. Trimming took 1 base from V and 1 from J, leaving 8 bases between them. PCR employed 60 Vbeta and 13 Jbeta primers. Produced via immunoSEQ multiplex PCR; TCRdb's table is partial and in-frame only. The data hold fewer than 250,000 clones, with roughly 80% observed a single time. Study-level findings and limits: Using the classifier, cytomegalovirus status was reportedly diagnosed with high specificity and sensitivity. Donors were assumed by presence/absence analyses to have roughly uniform sequencing depth. Sequencing likely generated an artifact that appeared as a cluster of highly shared sequence variants.

A note on this clone: Its antigen is not known.

The V and J genes are TRBV11-3 and TRBJ2-7, with TRBD2 as a possible D gene (6 bases). This sequence originates from a man aged 30 to 39 in good health and CMV-seronegative. Sequenced material: PBMCs. This CDR3 is CASSLGGTSYEQYF. The CDR3 DNA reads TGTGCCAGCAGCTTAGGGGGGACTTCCTACGAGCAGTACTTC.